Listed below are T cell receptor beta chains from one sample, sequenced in a study of early T cells in non-severe SARS-CoV-2 infection. TCRdb reprocessed the 5' RACE reads via MiXCR and lists one record per CDR3 protein. The repertoire includes 70,000 to 85,000 distinct CDR3 sequences, 5% of them detected once, and approximately 7% sits in the top ten. The sequencing used whole blood, collected at baseline. The receptors shown here come from an adult who was a healthcare worker with PCR-confirmed SARS-CoV-2 infection or an uninfected control (not recorded which). The CDR3 runs from the conserved cysteine through the conserved F or W. Each record gives: clone size, J gene, V gene, D gene, CDR3 DNA, CDR3 protein. The D gene is left open where the match is weak. Some rows have no size entry. The others give once, few or many, or a class for an expanded clone.

clone size: NA; J gene: TRBJ2-2; V gene: TRBV9; D gene: NA; CDR3 DNA: TGTGCCAGCAGCGGGGGAAGGGAGCTGTTTTTT; CDR3 protein: CASSGGRELFF
clone size: many; J gene: TRBJ2-3; V gene: TRBV6-1; D gene: TRBD1; CDR3 DNA: TGTGCCAGCAGTGAAGGGGACAGGCCAGATACGCAGTATTTT; CDR3 protein: CASSEGDRPDTQYF
clone size: many; J gene: TRBJ1-4; V gene: TRBV20-1; D gene: NA; CDR3 DNA: TGCAGTGCTAGAGTATTGGGAGAAAAACTGTTTTTT; CDR3 protein: CSARVLGEKLFF
clone size: few; J gene: TRBJ2-7; V gene: TRBV29-1; D gene: TRBD1; CDR3 DNA: TGCAGCGTTGGTGGGGACAGTTGGGACGAGCAGTACTTC; CDR3 protein: CSVGGDSWDEQYF
clone size: few; J gene: TRBJ2-1; V gene: TRBV13; D gene: TRBD2; CDR3 DNA: TGTGCCAGCAGCTCCAGACTAGCGGGAGGGGACTACAATGAGCAGTTCTTC; CDR3 protein: CASSSRLAGGDYNEQFF
clone size: NA; J gene: TRBJ2-3; V gene: TRBV9; D gene: NA; CDR3 DNA: TGTGCCAGCAGCGCCGGGAGGGGGGGACAGGTATCCACAGATACGCAGTATTTT; CDR3 protein: CASSAGRGGQVSTDTQYF
clone size: few; J gene: TRBJ2-7; V gene: TRBV27; D gene: NA; CDR3 DNA: TGTGCCAGCAGTTTATCCCCCCCCCAGGGTCCCTACGAGCAGTACTTC; CDR3 protein: CASSLSPPQGPYEQYF
clone size: many; J gene: TRBJ2-6; V gene: TRBV4-2; D gene: TRBD2; CDR3 DNA: TGTGCCAGCAGCCGCCCGTCGGGGGGAGCAGAGTCCGGGGCCAACGTCCTGACTTTC; CDR3 protein: CASSRPSGGAESGANVLTF
clone size: many; J gene: TRBJ1-2; V gene: TRBV30; D gene: NA; CDR3 DNA: TGTGCCTGGAGTGGGCAGCGGATTGTGTATGGCTACACCTTC; CDR3 protein: CAWSGQRIVYGYTF
clone size: many; J gene: TRBJ2-1; V gene: TRBV29-1; D gene: NA; CDR3 DNA: TGCAGCGCCCAAGACAACGGAGACCTAGGGGAGCAGTTCTTC; CDR3 protein: CSAQDNGDLGEQFF
clone size: NA; J gene: TRBJ2-4; V gene: TRBV3-1; D gene: NA; CDR3 DNA: TGTGCCAGCAGCCAAGTTCGAACAGTCAAAAACATTCAGTACTTC; CDR3 protein: CASSQVRTVKNIQYF